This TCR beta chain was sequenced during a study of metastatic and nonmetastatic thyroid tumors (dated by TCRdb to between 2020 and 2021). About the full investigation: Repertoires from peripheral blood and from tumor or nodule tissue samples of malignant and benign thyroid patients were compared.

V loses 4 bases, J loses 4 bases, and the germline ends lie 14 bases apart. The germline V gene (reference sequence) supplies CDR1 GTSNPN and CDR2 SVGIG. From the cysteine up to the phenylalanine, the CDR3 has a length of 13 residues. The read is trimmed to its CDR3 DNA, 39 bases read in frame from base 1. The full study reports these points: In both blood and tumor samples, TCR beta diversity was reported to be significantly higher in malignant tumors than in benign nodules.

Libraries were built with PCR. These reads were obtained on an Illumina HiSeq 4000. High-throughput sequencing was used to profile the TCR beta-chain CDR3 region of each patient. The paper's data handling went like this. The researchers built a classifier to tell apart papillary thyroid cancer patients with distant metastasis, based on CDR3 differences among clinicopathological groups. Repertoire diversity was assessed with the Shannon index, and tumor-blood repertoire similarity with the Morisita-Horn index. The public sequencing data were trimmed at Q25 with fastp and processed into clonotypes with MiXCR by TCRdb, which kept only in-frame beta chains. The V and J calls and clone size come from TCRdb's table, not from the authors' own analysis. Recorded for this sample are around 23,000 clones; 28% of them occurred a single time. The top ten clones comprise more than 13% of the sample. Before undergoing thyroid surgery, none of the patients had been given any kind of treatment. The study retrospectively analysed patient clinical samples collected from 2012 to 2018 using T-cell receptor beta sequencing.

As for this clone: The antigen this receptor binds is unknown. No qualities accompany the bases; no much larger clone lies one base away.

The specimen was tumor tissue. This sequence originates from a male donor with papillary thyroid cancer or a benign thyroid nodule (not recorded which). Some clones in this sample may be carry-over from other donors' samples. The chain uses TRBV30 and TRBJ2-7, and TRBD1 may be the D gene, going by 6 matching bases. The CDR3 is CAWIPLGGYEQYF. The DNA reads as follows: TGTGCCTGGATCCCCTTAGGGGGTTACGAGCAGTACTTC.